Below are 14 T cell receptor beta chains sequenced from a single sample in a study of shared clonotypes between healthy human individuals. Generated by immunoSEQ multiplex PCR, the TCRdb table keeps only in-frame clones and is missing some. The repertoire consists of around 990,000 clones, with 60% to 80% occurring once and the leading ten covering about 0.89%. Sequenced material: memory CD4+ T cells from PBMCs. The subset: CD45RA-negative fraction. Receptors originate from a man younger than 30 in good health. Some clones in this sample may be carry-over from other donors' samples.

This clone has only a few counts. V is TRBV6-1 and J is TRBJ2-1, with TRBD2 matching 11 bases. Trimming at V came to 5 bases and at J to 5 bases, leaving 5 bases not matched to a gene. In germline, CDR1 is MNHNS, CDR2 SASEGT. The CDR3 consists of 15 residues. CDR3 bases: TGTGCCAGCAGTAGGGGGACTAGCGGAGACAATGAGCAGTTCTTC. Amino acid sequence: CASSRGTSGDNEQFF.

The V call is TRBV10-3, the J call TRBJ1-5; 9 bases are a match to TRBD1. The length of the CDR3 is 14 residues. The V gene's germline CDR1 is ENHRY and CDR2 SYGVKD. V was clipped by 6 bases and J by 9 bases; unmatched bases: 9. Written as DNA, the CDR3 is TGTGCCATCAGCCCCGGGACAGGGTTTCGGCCCCAGCATTTT. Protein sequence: CAISPGTGFRPQHF.

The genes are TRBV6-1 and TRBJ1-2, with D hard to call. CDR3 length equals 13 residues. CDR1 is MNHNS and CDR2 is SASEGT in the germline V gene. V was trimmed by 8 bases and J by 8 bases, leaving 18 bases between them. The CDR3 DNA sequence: TGTGCCAGCCAGGTAACCCCCCTGGAAGGCTACACCTTC. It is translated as CASQVTPLEGYTF.

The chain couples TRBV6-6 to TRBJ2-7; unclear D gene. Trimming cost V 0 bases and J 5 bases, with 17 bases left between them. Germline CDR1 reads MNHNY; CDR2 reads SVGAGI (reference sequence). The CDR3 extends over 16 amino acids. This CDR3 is CASSYSYLGTTHEQYF. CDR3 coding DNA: TGTGCCAGCAGTTACTCGTATTTGGGAACAACCCACGAGCAGTACTTC.

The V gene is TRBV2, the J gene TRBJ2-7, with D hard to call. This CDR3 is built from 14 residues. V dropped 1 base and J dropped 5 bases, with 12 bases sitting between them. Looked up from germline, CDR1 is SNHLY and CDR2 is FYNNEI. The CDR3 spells CASSEVYPLDEQYF. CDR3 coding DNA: TGTGCCAGCAGTGAAGTCTACCCTCTCGACGAGCAGTACTTC.

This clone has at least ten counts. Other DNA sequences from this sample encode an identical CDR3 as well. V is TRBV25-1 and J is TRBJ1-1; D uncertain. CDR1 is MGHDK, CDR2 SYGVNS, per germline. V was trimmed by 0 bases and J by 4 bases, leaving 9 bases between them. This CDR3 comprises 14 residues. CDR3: CASSEYQEGTEAFF. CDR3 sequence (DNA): TGTGCCAGCAGTGAATATCAGGAGGGCACTGAAGCTTTCTTT.

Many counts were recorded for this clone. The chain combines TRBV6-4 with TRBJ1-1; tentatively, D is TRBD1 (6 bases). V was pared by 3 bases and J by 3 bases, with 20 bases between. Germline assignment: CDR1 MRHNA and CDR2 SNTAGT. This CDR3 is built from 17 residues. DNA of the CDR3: TGTGCCAGCAGTGAGCCGGGACATACTCTGGTGTACACTGAAGCTTTCTTT. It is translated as CASSEPGHTLVYTEAFF.

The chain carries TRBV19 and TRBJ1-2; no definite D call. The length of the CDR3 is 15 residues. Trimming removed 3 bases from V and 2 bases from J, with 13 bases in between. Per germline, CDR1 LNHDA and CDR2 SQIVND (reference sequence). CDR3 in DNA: TGTGCCAGTAGTATTTCGGCTCGGGTAAACTATGGCTACACCTTC. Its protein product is CASSISARVNYGYTF.

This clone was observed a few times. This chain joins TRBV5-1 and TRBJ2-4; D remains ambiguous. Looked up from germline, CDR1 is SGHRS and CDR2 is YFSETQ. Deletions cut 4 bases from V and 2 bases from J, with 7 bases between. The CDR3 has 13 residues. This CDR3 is CASSPESKNIQYF. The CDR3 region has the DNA TGCGCCAGCAGCCCCGAGTCCAAAAACATTCAGTACTTC.

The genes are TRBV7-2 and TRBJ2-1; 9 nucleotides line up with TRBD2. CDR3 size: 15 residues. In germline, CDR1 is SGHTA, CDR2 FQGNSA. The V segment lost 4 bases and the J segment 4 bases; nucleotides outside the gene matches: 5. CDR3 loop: CASSSNGLAYNEQFF. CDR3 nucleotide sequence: TGTGCCAGCAGCTCGAACGGACTAGCGTACAATGAGCAGTTCTTC.

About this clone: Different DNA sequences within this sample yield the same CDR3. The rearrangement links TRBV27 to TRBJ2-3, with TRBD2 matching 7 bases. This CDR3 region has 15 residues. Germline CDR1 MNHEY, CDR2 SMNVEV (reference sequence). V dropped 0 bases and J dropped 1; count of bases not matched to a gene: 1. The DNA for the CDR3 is TGTGCCAGCAGTTTATCACGGGGGGGCACAGATACGCAGTATTTT. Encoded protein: CASSLSRGGTDTQYF.

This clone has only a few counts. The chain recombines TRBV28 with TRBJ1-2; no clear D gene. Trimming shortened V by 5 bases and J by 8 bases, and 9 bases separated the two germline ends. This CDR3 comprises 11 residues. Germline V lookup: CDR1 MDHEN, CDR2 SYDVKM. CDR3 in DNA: TGTGCCAGCAGTCCCACCAGGGGCTACACCTTC. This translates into CASSPTRGYTF.

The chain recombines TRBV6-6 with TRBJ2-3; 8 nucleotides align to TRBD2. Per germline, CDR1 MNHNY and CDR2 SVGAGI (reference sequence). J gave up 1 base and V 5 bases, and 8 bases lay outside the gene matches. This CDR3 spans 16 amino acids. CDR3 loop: CASSPLAGGGTDTQYF. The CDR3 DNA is TGTGCCAGCAGTCCTCTAGCGGGCGGTGGCACAGATACGCAGTATTTT.

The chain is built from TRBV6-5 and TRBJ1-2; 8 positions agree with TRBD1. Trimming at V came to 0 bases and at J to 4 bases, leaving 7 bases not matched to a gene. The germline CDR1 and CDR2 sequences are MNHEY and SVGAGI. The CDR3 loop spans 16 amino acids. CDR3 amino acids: CASSYSAGGSVYGYTF. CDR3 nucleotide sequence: TGTGCCAGCAGTTACTCAGCAGGGGGCTCGGTCTATGGCTACACCTTC.